These T cell receptor beta chains were read from a single sample in a study of T cell responses to AZD1222 COVID-19 vaccine. Repertoires were generated with immunoSEQ multiplex PCR, while TCRdb's copy carries only in-frame clones and drops some. The table lists 150,000 to 180,000 clones, roughly nine tenths of them singletons, with approximately 17% in the top ten. The source was peripheral blood, collected on day 0 of AZD1222 vaccination. Every receptor here comes from an adult in good health. CDR3s include the opening cysteine and the closing phenylalanine or tryptophan. Fields, in order: clone size, V gene, J gene, CDR3 protein. Some rows mark clone size as missing; the rest say once, few, many or name a class of expanded clone.

size: .
V: TRBV5-4
J: TRBJ1-6
CDR3: CASSFNRGLNSPLHF

size: .
V: TRBV7-3
J: TRBJ2-2
CDR3: CASRSGVEANTGELFF

size: once
V: TRBV9
J: TRBJ2-2
CDR3: CASSVVPGTGELFF

size: .
V: TRBV11-2
J: TRBJ1-3
CDR3: CASSSMGRASGNTIYF

size: .
V: TRBV7-2
J: TRBJ2-3
CDR3: CASSLDRQGTQYF

size: .
V: TRBV28
J: TRBJ2-6
CDR3: CASSSRAAGANVLTF

size: .
V: TRBV2
J: TRBJ2-7
CDR3: CASRRAGVRNEQYF

size: .
V: TRBV19
J: TRBJ1-1
CDR3: CASSVGQSNTEAFF

size: .
V: TRBV29-1
J: TRBJ1-4
CDR3: CSVLPGQTNEKLFF

size: .
V: TRBV7-9
J: TRBJ2-7
CDR3: CASSPPRTGSSYEQYF

size: .
V: TRBV5-4
J: TRBJ1-6
CDR3: CASSYRTGVNSPLHF

size: .
V: TRBV7-9
J: TRBJ2-3
CDR3: CASSPQRGQLYRTDTQYF

size: .
V: TRBV28
J: TRBJ2-2
CDR3: CASSLSGTGELFF

size: .
V: TRBV2
J: TRBJ1-2
CDR3: CASGLEGYTF

size: once
V: TRBV27
J: TRBJ2-7
CDR3: CASSPRDRGTQGQYF

size: once
V: TRBV5-1
J: TRBJ2-2
CDR3: CASSATAAKNTGELFF

size: .
V: TRBV11-2
J: TRBJ2-5
CDR3: CASSPPWAGGLETQYF

size: .
V: TRBV12-5
J: TRBJ1-2
CDR3: CASGNRGPNYGYTF

size: .
V: TRBV27
J: TRBJ1-2
CDR3: CASRQGNGYTF

size: few
V: TRBV5-1
J: TRBJ2-2
CDR3: CASSRGLAGAWDNTGELFF

size: .
V: TRBV5-8
J: TRBJ1-1
CDR3: CASSLGGQGANTEAFF

size: .
V: TRBV2
J: TRBJ2-7
CDR3: CASSVDSSYEQYF

size: .
V: TRBV10-1
J: TRBJ1-6
CDR3: CASSESLRSPLHF

size: .
V: TRBV5-1
J: TRBJ2-7
CDR3: CASSLGARGYEQYF

size: .
V: TRBV10-3
J: TRBJ1-5
CDR3: CAIRASSGTGKERGQPQHF

size: .
V: TRBV28
J: TRBJ2-2
CDR3: CASSLTRTGAAGELFF

size: few
V: TRBV2
J: TRBJ1-5
CDR3: CASRRRWTGGASNQPQHF